Each of the 8 T cell receptor beta chains below was sequenced from the same sample in a study of blood T cell repertoires in COVID-19. Produced via immunoSEQ multiplex PCR; TCRdb's table is partial and in-frame only. Here the sample spans over 120,000 clones, 80% to 90% being singletons. Sequenced: PBMCs or T cells enriched from blood (not recorded which). The receptors were sampled from a man in his fifties or sixties who had recovered from COVID-19.

V and J are TRBV18 and TRBJ2-4, with D tentatively TRBD1 (5 bases). The length of the CDR3 is 15 residues. Germline V CDR1 and CDR2: KGHSH, LQKENI. Trimming took off 3 bases at V and 7 bases at J, with 16 bases between the two ends. The CDR3 is CASSPRTPVVNIQYF. For the CDR3, the DNA is TGTGCCAGCTCACCCCGGACACCGGTGGTGAACATTCAGTACTTC.

The table lists this clone with a few counts. DNA for the CDR3: TGCGCCAGCAGCACGCCAGGGGGACATGGCTACACCTTC. Residues: CASSTPGGHGYTF. V usage is TRBV5-1 and J usage is TRBJ1-2; 7 bases agree with TRBD1. After removal of 4 bases from V and 6 bases from J, the junction contained 6 bases not matched to a gene. The CDR3 runs to 13 residues. The V gene's germline CDR1 is SGHRS and CDR2 YFSETQ.

This chain connects TRBV18 to TRBJ1-4; D call uncertain. From germline, CDR1 is KGHSH and CDR2 LQKENI. Trimming removed 3 bases from V and 6 bases from J, with 14 bases in between. The length of the CDR3 is 15 residues. The CDR3 here is CASSPRPAGDEKLFF. In DNA, the CDR3 is TGTGCCAGCTCACCTCGGCCGGCCGGGGATGAAAAACTGTTTTTT. Supplemented by reference TRBV18 and TRBJ1-4, the full variable domain reads NAGVMQNPRHLVRRRGQEARLRCSPMKGHSHVYWYRQLPEEGLKFMVYLQKENIIDESGMPKERFSAEFPKEGPSILRIQQVVRGDSAAYFCASSPRPAGDEKLFFGSGTQLSVL.

J is TRBJ2-7 and V is TRBV24-1; 9 nucleotides agree with TRBD2. CDR3 length: 15 amino acids. Per the germline V gene, CDR1 is KGHDR and CDR2 is SFDVKD. V lost 3 bases to trimming and J lost 6 bases; unmatched junction nucleotides: 8. The CDR3 is CATSDPRTSVSEQYF. As DNA, the CDR3 is TGTGCCACCAGTGATCCACGGACTAGCGTAAGCGAGCAGTACTTC.

This chain connects TRBV4-1 to TRBJ1-1; D is undetermined. The CDR3 length is 15 residues. CDR1 and CDR2 from the germline V gene are MGHRA and YSYEKL. Trimming shortened V by 4 bases and J by 0 bases, and 12 bases separated the two germline ends. The CDR3: CASSRHNTMNTEAFF. The CDR3 nucleotides are TGCGCCAGCAGCCGCCACAACACCATGAACACTGAAGCTTTCTTT.

This chain links TRBV9 with TRBJ2-2, with unresolved D. The CDR3 extends over 12 amino acids. In germline, CDR1 is SGDLS, CDR2 YYNGEE. Trimming left V 7 bases short and J 9 bases short, with 13 bases between. The CDR3 nucleotides are TGTGCCAGCGGCACCACCTCCCGGGAGCTGTTTTTT. Its translation: CASGTTSRELFF.

This chain uses TRBV5-1 with TRBJ1-4; the match to TRBD1 covers 7 bases. The CDR3 is 16 residues long. J gave up 3 bases and V 2 bases, and 7 bases lay outside the gene matches. The V gene's germline CDR1 is SGHRS and CDR2 YFSETQ. CDR3 amino acids: CASSLPGGRSNEKLFF. CDR3 nucleotides: TGCGCCAGCAGCTTACCAGGGGGAAGGTCTAATGAAAAACTGTTTTTT.

This clone was recorded only once. Other DNA sequences in this specimen translate into the identical CDR3. DNA of the CDR3: TGTGCCAGCTCCGGGCAGGGAAATCAGCCCCAGCATTTT. It codes for CASSGQGNQPQHF. The rearrangement links TRBV2 to TRBJ1-5; D perhaps matches TRBD1 (5 bases). The germline CDR1 and CDR2 sequences are SNHLY and FYNNEI. The CDR3 spans 13 residues. Trimming left V 8 bases short and J 4 bases short, with 12 bases between. Looking up the rest from reference TRBV2 and TRBJ1-5 gives the full variable domain: EPEVTQTPSHQVTQMGQEVILRCVPISNHLYFYWYRQILGQKVEFLVSFYNNEISEKSEIFDDQFSVERPDGSNFTLKIRSTKLEDSAMYFCASSGQGNQPQHFGDGTRLSIL.